This T cell receptor (beta chain) was retrieved from a study of healthy donors' naive CD4 and CD8 T cells. Each TCR library used approximately 500 ng of total RNA and a linear amplification protocol. TCRdb used MiXCR to reprocess the reads, holding one entry per CDR3 protein. The sample has 150,000 to 200,000 distinct CDR3 sequences, around 74% seen once. Germline loops: CDR1 SQVTM, CDR2 ANQGSEA. The V and J ends lost 0 bases and 2 bases respectively, with 8 bases between them. The CDR3 is made up of 13 amino acids. The clonotype comes from a pool of human donors in good health; the sample pools cells from several healthy donors. Material: naive CD4+ and CD8+ T cells sorted from blood, pooled from several donors. This chain links TRBV29-1 with TRBJ2-7; no firm D call. The DNA for the CDR3 is TGCAGCGTTGAAGAAGGGCCTGCCTACGAGCAGTACTTC. It translates to CSVEEGPAYEQYF.